The clone carrying this T cell receptor (beta chain) was seen a handful of times. The antigen is unknown. This record comes from a study of T cells in Graves' hyperthyroidism and ophthalmopathy. About the study: Staff took peripheral blood when the initial diagnosis was made, before any treatment began.

Researchers took RNA transcripts and amplified the TCR beta CDR3 regions from them. TCR CDR3 regions were first amplified by RT-PCR with HTBI primers. Via MiXCR, TCRdb re-called the multiplex PCR reads, giving one row per CDR3 protein. This table holds approximately 720,000 distinct CDR3 sequences, approximately 18% found once. Trimming took off 5 bases at V and 7 bases at J, with 12 bases between the two ends. The germline gives CDR1 MNHEY, CDR2 SMNVEV (reference sequence). The CDR3 has 13 residues. Whole-study findings and limits: By a 13 V-J model, ophthalmopathy was set apart from stable hyperthyroidism.

Orbital computed tomography and thyroid ultrasound, together with serum TRAb and thyroxine and clinical symptoms, were used for diagnoses. The blood sample dates from first hyperthyroidism diagnosis, preceding any ophthalmopathy symptoms. Sequenced input: blood. The genes are TRBV27 and TRBJ1-5; tentatively, D is TRBD1 (5 bases). This receptor was obtained from a woman in her forties or fifties with Graves' hyperthyroidism that later progressed to Graves' ophthalmopathy. CDR3 protein: CASSEQDGQPQHF. CDR3 coding DNA: TGTGCCAGCAGTGAACAGGATGGGCAGCCCCAGCATTTT.